Listed here are 25 T cell receptor beta chains from one sample, sequenced in a study of response to subunit inactivated influenza vaccine. One entry per CDR3 protein, called by TCRdb with MiXCR from the RT-PCR reads. This table has about 540,000 distinct CDR3 sequences, under 30% appearing once. In addition, the sample was reused for a study of T cells expressing NK-cell markers. That work contributes: Libraries used 5'RACE template switching adding universal primer site and UMIs.

The sample here was CD4+ T cells sorted from PBMCs, taken approximately 13 days after vaccination. The receptors derive from a man in his fifties who received an inactivated influenza vaccine.

This clonotype came up many times. The rearrangement uses TRBV18 and TRBJ2-1; the match to TRBD2 covers 11 bases. The CDR3 sequence is 15 residues long. The J segment lost 2 bases and the V segment lost 5 bases, leaving 2 bases of the junction unmatched. The germline gives CDR1 KGHSH, CDR2 LQKENI. CDR3 in amino acids: CASSKTSGTYNEQFF. The CDR3 bases are TGTGCCAGCTCAAAGACTAGCGGGACCTACAATGAGCAGTTCTTC.

The chain employs TRBV15 and TRBJ2-1; D not certain. Germline V gene sequence: CDR1 LNHNV, CDR2 YYDKDF (reference sequence). CDR3 length: 15 residues. Trimming removed 0 bases at V and 9 bases at J, with 15 bases between. The CDR3 nucleotides read TGTGCCACCAGCAGAGATTCCGGGCCTCTCGGTGAGCAGTTCTTC. It yields the protein CATSRDSGPLGEQFF.

The rearrangement joins TRBV24-1 to TRBJ1-5; no firm D call. The germline CDR1 and CDR2 sequences are KGHDR and SFDVKD. The CDR3 has 17 residues. Trimming removed 4 bases at V and 3 bases at J, with 18 bases between. The CDR3 nucleotides are TGTGCCACCAGTGACCCCTCGGGAGGGAATAACAATCAGCCCCAGCATTTT. Translation: CATSDPSGGNNNQPQHF.

This clonotype was seen many times. The chain recombines TRBV5-1 with TRBJ1-4; D gene unclear. Deletions cut 4 bases from V and 8 bases from J, with 18 bases between. The V gene's germline CDR1 is SGHRS and CDR2 YFSETQ. The CDR3 extends over 15 amino acids. As DNA, the CDR3 is TGCGCCAGCAGCCCAACGAGGAGGAGCGGAGAAAAACTGTTTTTT. Residues: CASSPTRRSGEKLFF.

This clonotype was seen more than once but under ten times. The chain carries TRBV7-2 and TRBJ1-1; D not certain. V lost 1 base and J lost 4, with 10 bases in between. The CDR3 runs to 14 residues. Germline V gene lookup returns CDR1 SGHTA and CDR2 FQGNSA. CDR3: CASSLGAGSTEAFF. CDR3 nucleotides: TGTGCCAGCAGCTTAGGGGCAGGATCCACTGAAGCTTTCTTT.

The chain is built from TRBV21-1 and TRBJ2-2. TRBV21-1 is labeled a pseudogene. The CDR3 consists of 16 residues. The CDR3 sequence is CASSKFGRLNTGELFF. Written as DNA, the CDR3 is TGTGCCAGCAGCAAATTTGGACGGCTGAACACCGGGGAGCTGTTTTTT.

This clonotype has at least ten counts. V usage is TRBV6-2 or TRBV6-3 and J usage is TRBJ2-7, with D perhaps TRBD1 or TRBD2 (6 bases each). The ends were cut back, 1 base at V and 7 bases at J, with 17 bases in the middle. There are 15 residues in the CDR3. Per germline, CDR1 MNHEY and CDR2 SVGEGT. The CDR3 spells CASSYLAGDSGEQYF. Here the CDR3 DNA reads TGTGCCAGCAGTTACTTGGCAGGGGACTCGGGAGAGCAGTACTTC.

The gene calls are TRBV5-1 and TRBJ2-3; 7 bases align to TRBD1. CDR3 length: 15 amino acids. The trim removed 4 bases at V and 2 bases at J, leaving 7 bases unmatched. Germline assignment: CDR1 SGHRS and CDR2 YFSETQ. The CDR3 DNA follows: TGCGCCAGCAGCGTACAGGGGTTCTTCACAGATACGCAGTATTTT. This translates into CASSVQGFFTDTQYF.

There are a few counts of this clonotype. The chain recombines TRBV6-2 or TRBV6-3 with TRBJ2-5; a possible D gene is TRBD2 (5 bases). In germline, CDR1 is MNHEY, CDR2 SVGEGT. V was pared by 9 bases and J by 0 bases, with 11 bases between. This CDR3 region has 13 residues. The CDR3 DNA follows: TGTGCCAGGGCCACAGCGGACCAAGAGACCCAGTACTTC. This codes for CARATADQETQYF.

This sequence joins TRBV7-8 and TRBJ1-5; unclear D gene. V was shortened by 6 bases and J by 7 bases, with 13 bases between the two germline ends. Germline CDR1 reads SGHVS; CDR2 reads FQNEAQ. This CDR3 comprises 13 residues. The CDR3, as DNA: TGTGCCAGCAGTGAGATTCGGGAACAGCCCCAGCATTTT. Protein: CASSEIREQPQHF. Using reference TRBV7-8 and TRBJ1-5 for the parts outside the CDR3, the full variable domain is GAGVSQSPRYKVAKRGQDVALRCDPISGHVSLFWYQQALGQGPEFLTYFQNEAQLDKSGLPSDRFFAERPEGSVSTLKIQRTQQEDSAVYLCASSEIREQPQHFGDGTRLSIL.

The CDR3: CSAASIGNRGLRDTQYF. CDR3 DNA sequence: TGCAGTGCCGCAAGCATAGGGAACAGGGGGTTACGGGATACGCAGTATTTT. The chain combines TRBV20-1 with TRBJ2-3, with 8 bases lining up with TRBD1. This CDR3 is 17 amino acids long. Germline CDR1 reads DFQATT; CDR2 reads SNEGSKA (reference sequence). The J segment lost 6 bases and the V segment lost 6 bases, leaving 20 bases of the junction unmatched.

This clonotype appeared many times. The chain employs TRBV12-3 or TRBV12-4 and TRBJ2-2; D not certain. V lost 6 bases, J lost 4 bases, and 6 bases lay in between. This CDR3 spans 12 amino acids. The CDR3 DNA follows: TGTGCCAGCAGCCAGGCCACCGGGGAGCTGTTTTTT. Translated, it gives CASSQATGELFF.

The rearrangement uses TRBV12-3 or TRBV12-4 and TRBJ1-1; TRBD1 agrees at 7 bases. V lost 6 bases to trimming and J lost 10 bases; unmatched junction nucleotides: 14. The CDR3 is 14 amino acids. The CDR3 spells CASSRAGTDFRAFF. CDR3 coding DNA: TGTGCCAGCAGCAGAGCCGGGACAGACTTTAGAGCTTTCTTT.

In this sample, this clonotype turned up many times. The CDR3 coding sequence is TGTGCCAGCAGTTTAGAAGGGTTCGGGGGAAATCAGCCCCAGCATTTT. Protein sequence: CASSLEGFGGNQPQHF. The rearrangement uses TRBV12-3 or TRBV12-4 and TRBJ1-5, with D perhaps matching TRBD1 (5 bases). Trimming shortened V by 1 base and J by 4 bases, and 14 bases separated the two germline ends. CDR3 size: 16 residues.

This clonotype was seen more than once but under ten times. The gene calls are TRBV5-1 and TRBJ1-6; D is ambiguous. The CDR3 length is 15 residues. Germline V gives CDR1 SGHRS, CDR2 YFSETQ. The V end lost 1 base, the J end lost 9 bases, and 14 bases lay between the germline ends. CDR3 sequence: CASSLSGSFRSPLHF. The CDR3 DNA follows: TGCGCCAGCAGCTTGTCGGGCAGCTTTCGTTCACCCCTCCACTTT. The variable domain in full, with the rest retrieved from reference TRBV5-1 and TRBJ1-6, is KAGVTQTPRYLIKTRGQQVTLSCSPISGHRSVSWYQQTPGQGLQFLFEYFSETQRNKGNFPGRFSGRQFSNSRSEMNVSTLELGDSALYLCASSLSGSFRSPLHFGNGTRLTVT.

This clonotype was seen only a few times. V is TRBV12-3 or TRBV12-4 and J is TRBJ2-7; D tentatively fits TRBD1 or TRBD2 (6 bases each). This CDR3 has 14 amino acids. The V end lost 6 bases, the J end lost 4 bases, and 16 bases lay between the germline ends. DNA for the CDR3: TGTGCCAGCAGATTGGGGGGCGGAGGGTACGAGCAGTACTTC. It translates to CASRLGGGGYEQYF.

This clonotype was seen only a few times. The rearrangement links TRBV29-1 to TRBJ1-4; D is undetermined. V was pared by 5 bases and J by 4 bases, with 8 bases between. Looked up from germline, CDR1 is SQVTM and CDR2 is ANQGSEA. CDR3 length: 12 amino acids. CDR3: CSVSGYNEKLFF. The CDR3 DNA reads TGCAGCGTTTCAGGATATAATGAAAAACTGTTTTTT.

The genes are TRBV7-9 and TRBJ1-5, with D possibly matching TRBD1 (6 bases). The CDR3 spans 15 residues. The germline gives CDR1 SEHNR, CDR2 FQNEAQ (reference sequence). V was shortened by 1 base and J by 5 bases, with 12 bases between the two germline ends. CDR3 bases: TGTGCCAGCAGCTTAGGCACAGGGTTCCATCAGCCCCAGCATTTT. This translates into CASSLGTGFHQPQHF.

This clonotype was seen a few times. The rearrangement uses TRBV7-2 and TRBJ2-1, with TRBD1 identical over 12 bases. CDR3 length: 17 amino acids. V dropped 4 bases and J dropped 7; count of bases not matched to a gene: 11. CDR1 and CDR2 (germline): SGHTA, FQGNSA. The CDR3 coding sequence is TGTGCCAGCAGCTCCCCTCCGGGACAGGGGGCGCAAAATGAGCAGTTCTTC. Encoded protein: CASSSPPGQGAQNEQFF. Variable domain in full (rest from reference TRBV7-2 and TRBJ2-1): GAGVSQSPSNKVTEKGKDVELRCDPISGHTALYWYRQSLGQGLEFLIYFQGNSAPDKSGLPSDRFSAERTGGSVSTLTIQRTQQEDSAVYLCASSSPPGQGAQNEQFFGPGTRLTVL.

This clonotype was seen more than once but under ten times. V usage is TRBV6-2 or TRBV6-3 and J usage is TRBJ2-1; no reliable D call. In germline, CDR1 is MNHEY, CDR2 SVGEGT. The length of the CDR3 is 11 residues. Between the trimmed V and J ends, which lost 6 bases and 8 bases, there was a span of 8 bases. The CDR3 DNA follows: TGTGCCAGCAGACGTACGGATGAGCAGTTCTTC. Amino acids: CASRRTDEQFF.

This clonotype has ten or more counts. This chain connects TRBV20-1 to TRBJ2-3, with a weak D call TRBD1 (6 bases). Germline V CDR1 and CDR2: DFQATT, SNEGSKA (reference sequence). The CDR3 has 12 residues. V lost 4 bases and J lost 3, with 8 bases in between. The CDR3 DNA follows: TGCAGTGCTACAGACAGGACAGATACGCAGTATTTT. This sequence encodes CSATDRTDTQYF.

The chain carries TRBV28 and TRBJ2-1; a weak D match, TRBD1 (6 bases). Trimming cost V 5 bases and J 5 bases, with 16 bases left between them. Germline CDR1 reads MDHEN; CDR2 reads SYDVKM. This CDR3 region has 15 residues. The CDR3 nucleotides are TGTGCCAGCAGTCCCCCGGGACACCGGGACAATGAGCAGTTCTTC. Amino acids: CASSPPGHRDNEQFF.

This clonotype has only a few counts. The chain recombines TRBV5-1 with TRBJ2-5, with a possible D match to TRBD1 (6 bases). There are 14 residues in the CDR3. V was cut by 3 bases and J by 5 bases, with 14 bases left in between. Germline CDR1 SGHRS, CDR2 YFSETQ. CDR3 in amino acids: CASSSDTGLETQYF. The CDR3, as DNA: TGCGCCAGCAGCTCAGATACAGGGTTGGAGACCCAGTACTTC.

This clonotype occurred a few times. This sequence joins TRBV5-1 and TRBJ2-3; possible D gene TRBD1, 6 bases. Per the germline V gene, CDR1 is SGHRS and CDR2 is YFSETQ. V shed 0 bases and J shed 2 bases, with 7 bases lying between them. The CDR3 has 14 amino acids. The CDR3 DNA follows: TGCGCCAGCAGCTTGGGGGACAACACAGATACGCAGTATTTT. It encodes CASSLGDNTDTQYF.

The gene calls are TRBV12-5 and TRBJ2-3; D perhaps matches TRBD2 (5 bases). The CDR3 consists of 15 residues. The V and J ends lost 0 bases and 1 base respectively, with 8 bases between them. Germline V gives CDR1 LGHNT, CDR2 FRNRAP. In DNA, the CDR3 is TGTGCTAGTGGTTTGGTACTCGGGGGCACAGATACGCAGTATTTT. This encodes CASGLVLGGTDTQYF.